These 30 T cell receptor beta chains came from one sample sequenced in a study of memory CD4+ T cells and cytomegalovirus serostatus. TCRdb's copy holds only in-frame clones and misses some; the assay was immunoSEQ multiplex PCR. The sample comprises about 56,000 clones, around 79% of which are singletons, and over 2% rests with the top ten. Single viable CD3+CD4+CD8-CD45RO+ cells were sorted as the memory CD4+ T cells. The specimen was memory CD4+ T cells from blood. Receptors were obtained from an adult in good health and CMV-seropositive.

The gene calls are TRBV20-1 and TRBJ1-2, with D maybe TRBD1 (5 bases). This CDR3 is built from 10 residues. Between the trimmed V and J ends, which lost 8 bases and 4 bases, there was a span of 8 bases. Looked up from germline, CDR1 is DFQATT and CDR2 is SNEGSKA (reference sequence). As DNA, the CDR3 is TGCAGTACAGGCTCCTATGGCTACACCTTC. Its translation is CSTGSYGYTF.

This clone was picked up a small number of times. This rearrangement joins TRBV28 to TRBJ1-1; TRBD1 might be the D (5 bases). The CDR3 runs 14 residues. The ends were cut back, 5 bases at V and 0 bases at J, with 10 bases in the middle. CDR1 is MDHEN, CDR2 SYDVKM, per germline. This CDR3 reads CASSPAGLNTEAFF. The CDR3 region has the DNA TGTGCCAGCAGTCCCGCAGGGTTGAACACTGAAGCTTTCTTT.

The chain couples TRBV28 to TRBJ2-3; D is undetermined. CDR3 size: 14 residues. V was cut by 5 bases and J by 5 bases, with 14 bases left in between. CDR1 is MDHEN, CDR2 SYDVKM, per germline. DNA of the CDR3: TGTGCCAGCAGTCCATCCTCTACGCGAGATACGCAGTATTTT. Translating gives CASSPSSTRDTQYF.

This rearrangement joins TRBV9 to TRBJ2-2, with 11 bases aligning to TRBD1. The germline CDR1 and CDR2 sequences are SGDLS and YYNGEE. The CDR3 extends over 16 amino acids. The V segment lost 3 bases and the J segment 3 bases; nucleotides outside the gene matches: 4. The CDR3 reads CASSGGTGGYTGELFF. The CDR3, as DNA: TGTGCCAGCAGCGGAGGGACAGGGGGGTACACCGGGGAGCTGTTTTTT.

The table lists this clone with a few counts. This rearrangement joins TRBV11-3 to TRBJ2-2, with TRBD2 identical over 10 bases. The trim removed 3 bases at V and 4 bases at J, leaving 2 bases unmatched. The CDR3 is 15 amino acids. Germline CDR1 and CDR2: SGHNT and YENEEA. In DNA, the CDR3 is TGTGCCAGCAGCTTGACTAGCGGGTCCACCGGGGAGCTGTTTTTT. Its protein is CASSLTSGSTGELFF.

This clone was observed a single time. The rearrangement uses TRBV19 and TRBJ2-1; D may correspond to TRBD1 or TRBD2 (5 bases each). This CDR3 comprises 13 residues. The germline V gene has CDR1 LNHDA and CDR2 SQIVND (reference sequence). The V end lost 5 bases, the J end lost 7 bases, and 12 bases lay between the germline ends. The CDR3 nucleotides are TGTGCCAGTAGTGCAGGGACGTGGAATGAGCAGTTCTTC. Its translation: CASSAGTWNEQFF. The variable domain in full, completed from reference TRBV19 and TRBJ2-1, reads DGGITQSPKYLFRKEGQNVTLSCEQNLNHDAMYWYRQDPGQGLRLIYYSQIVNDFQKGDIAEGYSVSREKKESFPLTVTSAQKNPTAFYLCASSAGTWNEQFFGPGTRLTVL.

The rearrangement links TRBV20-1 to TRBJ1-5; D is uncertain. CDR1 and CDR2 from the germline V gene are DFQATT and SNEGSKA (reference sequence). CDR3 length: 9 amino acids. Here the CDR3 DNA reads TGCAGAACCTTCCAGCCCCAGCATTTT. Protein: CRTFQPQHF.

V gene TRBV19 combines with J gene TRBJ2-1; no definite D call. Germline CDR1 reads LNHDA; CDR2 reads SQIVND (reference sequence). This CDR3 comprises 13 residues. Trimming removed 8 bases at V and 9 bases at J, with 17 bases between. Written as DNA, the CDR3 is TGTGCCAGTGGCAGTACCCTATGGGGTGAGCAGTTCTTC. Its translation: CASGSTLWGEQFF.

This CDR3 reads CASSLGGGRVFEKLFF. The CDR3 DNA reads as TGTGCCAGCAGCTTAGGTGGGGGCAGGGTCTTTGAAAAACTGTTTTTT. The chain uses TRBV7-2 and TRBJ1-4; TRBD1 is a possible D gene (6 bases). The CDR3 extends over 16 amino acids. The germline V and J ends were trimmed by 1 base and 7 bases, with 16 bases remaining between them. Germline V gene sequence: CDR1 SGHTA, CDR2 FQGNSA.

V is TRBV10-3 and J is TRBJ2-5, with TRBD1 as a possible D gene (6 bases). Trimming left V 4 bases short and J 2 bases short, with 11 bases between. CDR3 length: 14 amino acids. In germline, CDR1 is ENHRY, CDR2 SYGVKD. In DNA, the CDR3 is TGTGCCATCAGTGGGGAGAGGGGGCAAGAGACCCAGTACTTC. Residues: CAISGERGQETQYF.

V is TRBV5-4 and J is TRBJ1-3; perhaps TRBD1 as D (6 bases). Trimming pared 4 bases from V and 2 bases from J, leaving 10 bases between. Germline V gene sequence: CDR1 SGHNT, CDR2 YYREEE (reference sequence). The CDR3 is made up of 14 amino acids. CDR3 protein: CASSAGHAGNTIYF. The CDR3 DNA sequence: TGTGCCAGCAGCGCGGGACATGCTGGAAACACCATATATTTT. Variable domain in full (rest from reference TRBV5-4 and TRBJ1-3): ETGVTQSPTHLIKTRGQQVTLRCSSQSGHNTVSWYQQALGQGPQFIFQYYREEENGRGNFPPRFSGLQFPNYSSELNVNALELDDSALYLCASSAGHAGNTIYFGEGSWLTVV.

This clone has just one count. J is TRBJ2-2 and V is TRBV5-1; possibly TRBD2 for D (6 bases). The CDR3 length is 16 residues. Germline CDR1 SGHRS, CDR2 YFSETQ. V was pared by 2 bases and J by 7 bases, with 18 bases between. The DNA for the CDR3 is TGCGCCAGCAGCTTTTTTATATCGGGAGATCTCGGGGAGCTGTTTTTT. This encodes CASSFFISGDLGELFF. Based on the CDR3 plus reference TRBV5-1 and TRBJ2-2, the full variable domain is KAGVTQTPRYLIKTRGQQVTLSCSPISGHRSVSWYQQTPGQGLQFLFEYFSETQRNKGNFPGRFSGRQFSNSRSEMNVSTLELGDSALYLCASSFFISGDLGELFFGEGSRLTVL.

The chain carries TRBV29-1 and TRBJ2-7; 8 bases map to TRBD1. The CDR3 has 14 amino acids. Trimming cost V 8 bases and J 0 bases; bases outside gene matches: 9. CDR1 and CDR2 (germline): SQVTM, ANQGSEA. This chain's CDR3 is CSFVSGGPSYEQYF. The CDR3 DNA reads as TGCAGCTTCGTATCAGGGGGCCCCTCCTACGAGCAGTACTTC.

The V and J genes are TRBV29-1 and TRBJ2-7, with 7 nucleotides matching TRBD1. Trimming at V came to 6 bases and at J to 0 bases, leaving 8 bases not matched to a gene. The CDR3 contains 14 residues. CDR1 is SQVTM, CDR2 ANQGSEA, per germline. The chain's CDR3 is CSVSKRDSSYEQYF. The CDR3 DNA reads TGCAGCGTCTCTAAAAGGGACAGCTCCTACGAGCAGTACTTC.

This chain connects TRBV30 to TRBJ1-2, with D uncertain. The CDR3 is 12 amino acids. Trimming stripped 7 bases from V and 8 bases from J, with 17 bases between. Germline CDR1 reads GTSNPN; CDR2 reads SVGIG (reference sequence). The CDR3 sequence is CASWTARYGYTF. In DNA form, the CDR3 reads TGTGCCTCCTGGACCGCTCGCTACGGCTACACCTTC.

The chain combines TRBV5-6 with TRBJ1-3, with D unclear. This CDR3 region has 14 residues. The germline V and J ends were trimmed by 2 bases and 0 bases, with 6 bases remaining between them. The V gene's germline CDR1 is SGHDT and CDR2 YYEEEE. The CDR3 region is CASSFDFSGNTIYF. Here the CDR3 DNA reads TGTGCCAGCAGCTTTGACTTCTCTGGAAACACCATATATTTT.

The J gene is TRBJ2-5, the V gene TRBV6-5; no reliable D call. There are 15 residues in the CDR3. Trimming removed 2 bases at V and 5 bases at J, with 15 bases between. Germline V gives CDR1 MNHEY, CDR2 SVGAGI. CDR3 nucleotides: TGTGCCAGCAGTTACGGGTTCTCCCGGCAGGAGACCCAGTACTTC. Amino acids: CASSYGFSRQETQYF.

The chain combines TRBV7-2 with TRBJ2-1, with a possible D match to TRBD2 (6 bases). The CDR3 loop spans 13 amino acids. Germline CDR1 and CDR2: SGHTA and FQGNSA. Trimming left V 5 bases short and J 4 bases short, with 9 bases between. The CDR3 reads CASSNGLYNEQFF. The CDR3 DNA reads as TGTGCCAGCAGCAACGGACTATACAATGAGCAGTTCTTC. The full variable domain, in which reference TRBV7-2 and TRBJ2-1 provide the parts outside the CDR3, is GAGVSQSPSNKVTEKGKDVELRCDPISGHTALYWYRQSLGQGLEFLIYFQGNSAPDKSGLPSDRFSAERTGGSVSTLTIQRTQQEDSAVYLCASSNGLYNEQFFGPGTRLTVL.

This clone was observed a single time. The chain employs TRBV28 and TRBJ2-7; the match to TRBD1 covers 7 bases. Germline V gives CDR1 MDHEN, CDR2 SYDVKM. The CDR3 spans 14 residues. Trimming took 6 bases from V and 7 from J; bases not matched to a gene: 12. CDR3 bases: TGTGCCAGCAGAGGGGCTGACAGGGCGGGTGAGCAGTACGTC. Translated, it gives CASRGADRAGEQYV.

The chain couples TRBV11-2 to TRBJ2-2; 8 bases are shared with TRBD1. The CDR3 is 15 amino acids. V lost 5 bases to trimming and J lost 1 base; unmatched junction nucleotides: 3. Germline V lookup: CDR1 SGHAT, CDR2 FQNNGV. CDR3 sequence (DNA): TGTGCCAGCAGCATAACAGGGGGGAACACCGGGGAGCTGTTTTTT. The encoded protein is CASSITGGNTGELFF.

This clone was seen a single time. This may be a read error, as it is one base from a much larger clone. The chain uses TRBV7-2 and TRBJ2-2; D remains ambiguous. V lost 4 bases to trimming and J lost 3 bases, with 3 bases between them. The CDR3 length is 12 residues. CDR1 is SGHTA and CDR2 is FQGNSA in the germline V gene. CDR3 loop: CASSSDTGELFF. CDR3 sequence (DNA): TGTGCCAGCAGCTCAGACACCGGGGAGCTGTTTTTT.

The CDR3 region has the DNA TGTGCCAGCAGCCAATTGACAGGGCCCTACGAGCAGTACTTC. It codes for CASSQLTGPYEQYF. This chain uses TRBV6-6 with TRBJ2-7, with 7 bases that match TRBD1. The CDR3 loop spans 14 amino acids. The V segment lost 6 bases and the J segment 2 bases; nucleotides outside the gene matches: 7. Germline CDR1 is MNHNY and CDR2 is SVGAGI (reference sequence).

The chain uses TRBV30 and TRBJ2-5; either TRBD1 or TRBD2 may supply D (5 bases each). Trimming removed 5 bases from V and 2 bases from J, with 15 bases in between. CDR3 length equals 14 residues. Germline V lookup: CDR1 GTSNPN, CDR2 SVGIG (reference sequence). The CDR3 loop is CAWHGADHQETQYF. The CDR3 coding sequence is TGTGCCTGGCACGGGGCAGATCATCAAGAGACCCAGTACTTC.

This clone showed up just a few times. V is TRBV6-4 and J is TRBJ2-7, with TRBD1 matching over 10 bases. CDR1 is MRHNA, CDR2 SNTAGT, per germline. Losses at the gene ends were 7 bases for V and 2 bases for J; bases not matched to a gene: 11. The CDR3 sequence is 16 residues long. The CDR3 region has the DNA TGTGCCAGCAAATTCCGGGACAGGGGAAGGACCTACGAGCAGTACGTC. This translates into CASKFRDRGRTYEQYV.

The genes are TRBV11-2 and TRBJ1-2, with TRBD1 matching 7 bases. Trimming removed 0 bases from V and 6 bases from J; junction bases left unmatched: 7. CDR3 length: 15 amino acids. Per germline, CDR1 SGHAT and CDR2 FQNNGV. In DNA form, the CDR3 reads TGTGCCAGCAGCTTAGAAGGGGTTCAGGGGGATGGCTACACCTTC. Its protein product is CASSLEGVQGDGYTF. The variable domain in full, with the rest retrieved from reference TRBV11-2 and TRBJ1-2, is EAGVAQSPRYKIIEKRQSVAFWCNPISGHATLYWYQQILGQGPKLLIQFQNNGVVDDSQLPKDRFSAERLKGVDSTLKIQPAKLEDSAVYLCASSLEGVQGDGYTFGSGTRLTVV.

The V gene is TRBV6-6, the J gene TRBJ1-3, with D uncertain. CDR1 and CDR2 (germline): MNHNY, SVGAGI (reference sequence). Trimming left V 3 bases short and J 2 bases short, with 8 bases between. The CDR3 spans 14 residues. DNA for the CDR3: TGTGCCAGCAGTTATAGCAGGCCTGGAAACACCATATATTTT. This translates into CASSYSRPGNTIYF.

The gene calls are TRBV9 and TRBJ2-3; no reliable D call. The CDR3 is made up of 12 amino acids. V was trimmed by 4 bases and J by 6 bases, leaving 9 bases between them. Per germline, CDR1 SGDLS and CDR2 YYNGEE. CDR3 DNA: TGTGCCAGCAGCACGCAATCGGATACGCAGTATTTT. It is translated as CASSTQSDTQYF. Full variable domain (missing parts from reference TRBV9 and TRBJ2-3): DSGVTQTPKHLITATGQRVTLRCSPRSGDLSVYWYQQSLDQGLQFLIQYYNGEERAKGNILERFSAQQFPDLHSELNLSSLELGDSALYFCASSTQSDTQYFGPGTRLTVL.

The gene calls are TRBV9 and TRBJ2-3; the D gene is possibly TRBD2 (6 bases). Germline CDR1 SGDLS, CDR2 YYNGEE. V shed 3 bases and J shed 0 bases, with 11 bases lying between them. The CDR3 loop spans 15 amino acids. CDR3 sequence: CASSASGLSTDTQYF. DNA of the CDR3: TGTGCCAGCAGCGCATCGGGACTCAGCACAGATACGCAGTATTTT.

The chain joins TRBV2 to TRBJ2-6; no definite D call. From germline, CDR1 is SNHLY and CDR2 FYNNEI. The CDR3 has 15 residues. V gave up 7 bases and J gave up 2 bases, with 12 bases separating them. The CDR3 spells CASKAKWAGANVLTF. Here the CDR3 DNA reads TGTGCCAGCAAGGCAAAGTGGGCTGGGGCCAACGTCCTGACTTTC.

The V and J genes are TRBV28 and TRBJ2-5, with a tentative D call TRBD2 (6 bases). Deletions cut 10 bases from V and 0 bases from J, with 9 bases between. Per the germline V gene, CDR1 is MDHEN and CDR2 is SYDVKM. The CDR3 length is 12 residues. The CDR3: CATRDYQETQYF. The CDR3 DNA is TGTGCCACCCGGGACTACCAAGAGACCCAGTACTTC.